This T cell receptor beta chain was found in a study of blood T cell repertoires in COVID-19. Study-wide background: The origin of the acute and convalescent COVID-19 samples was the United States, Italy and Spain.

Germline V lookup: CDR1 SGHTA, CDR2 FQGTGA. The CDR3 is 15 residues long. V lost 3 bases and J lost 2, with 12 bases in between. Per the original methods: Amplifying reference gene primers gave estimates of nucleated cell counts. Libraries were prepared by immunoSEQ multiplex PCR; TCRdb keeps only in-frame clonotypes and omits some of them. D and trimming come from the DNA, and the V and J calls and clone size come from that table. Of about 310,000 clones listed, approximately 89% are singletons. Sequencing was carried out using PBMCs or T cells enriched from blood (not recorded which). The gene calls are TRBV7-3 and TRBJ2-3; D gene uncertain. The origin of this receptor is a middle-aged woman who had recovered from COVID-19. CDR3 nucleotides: TGTGCCAGCAGCTTTCAGGCCAGGCCCACAGATACGCAGTATTTT. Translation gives CASSFQARPTDTQYF.